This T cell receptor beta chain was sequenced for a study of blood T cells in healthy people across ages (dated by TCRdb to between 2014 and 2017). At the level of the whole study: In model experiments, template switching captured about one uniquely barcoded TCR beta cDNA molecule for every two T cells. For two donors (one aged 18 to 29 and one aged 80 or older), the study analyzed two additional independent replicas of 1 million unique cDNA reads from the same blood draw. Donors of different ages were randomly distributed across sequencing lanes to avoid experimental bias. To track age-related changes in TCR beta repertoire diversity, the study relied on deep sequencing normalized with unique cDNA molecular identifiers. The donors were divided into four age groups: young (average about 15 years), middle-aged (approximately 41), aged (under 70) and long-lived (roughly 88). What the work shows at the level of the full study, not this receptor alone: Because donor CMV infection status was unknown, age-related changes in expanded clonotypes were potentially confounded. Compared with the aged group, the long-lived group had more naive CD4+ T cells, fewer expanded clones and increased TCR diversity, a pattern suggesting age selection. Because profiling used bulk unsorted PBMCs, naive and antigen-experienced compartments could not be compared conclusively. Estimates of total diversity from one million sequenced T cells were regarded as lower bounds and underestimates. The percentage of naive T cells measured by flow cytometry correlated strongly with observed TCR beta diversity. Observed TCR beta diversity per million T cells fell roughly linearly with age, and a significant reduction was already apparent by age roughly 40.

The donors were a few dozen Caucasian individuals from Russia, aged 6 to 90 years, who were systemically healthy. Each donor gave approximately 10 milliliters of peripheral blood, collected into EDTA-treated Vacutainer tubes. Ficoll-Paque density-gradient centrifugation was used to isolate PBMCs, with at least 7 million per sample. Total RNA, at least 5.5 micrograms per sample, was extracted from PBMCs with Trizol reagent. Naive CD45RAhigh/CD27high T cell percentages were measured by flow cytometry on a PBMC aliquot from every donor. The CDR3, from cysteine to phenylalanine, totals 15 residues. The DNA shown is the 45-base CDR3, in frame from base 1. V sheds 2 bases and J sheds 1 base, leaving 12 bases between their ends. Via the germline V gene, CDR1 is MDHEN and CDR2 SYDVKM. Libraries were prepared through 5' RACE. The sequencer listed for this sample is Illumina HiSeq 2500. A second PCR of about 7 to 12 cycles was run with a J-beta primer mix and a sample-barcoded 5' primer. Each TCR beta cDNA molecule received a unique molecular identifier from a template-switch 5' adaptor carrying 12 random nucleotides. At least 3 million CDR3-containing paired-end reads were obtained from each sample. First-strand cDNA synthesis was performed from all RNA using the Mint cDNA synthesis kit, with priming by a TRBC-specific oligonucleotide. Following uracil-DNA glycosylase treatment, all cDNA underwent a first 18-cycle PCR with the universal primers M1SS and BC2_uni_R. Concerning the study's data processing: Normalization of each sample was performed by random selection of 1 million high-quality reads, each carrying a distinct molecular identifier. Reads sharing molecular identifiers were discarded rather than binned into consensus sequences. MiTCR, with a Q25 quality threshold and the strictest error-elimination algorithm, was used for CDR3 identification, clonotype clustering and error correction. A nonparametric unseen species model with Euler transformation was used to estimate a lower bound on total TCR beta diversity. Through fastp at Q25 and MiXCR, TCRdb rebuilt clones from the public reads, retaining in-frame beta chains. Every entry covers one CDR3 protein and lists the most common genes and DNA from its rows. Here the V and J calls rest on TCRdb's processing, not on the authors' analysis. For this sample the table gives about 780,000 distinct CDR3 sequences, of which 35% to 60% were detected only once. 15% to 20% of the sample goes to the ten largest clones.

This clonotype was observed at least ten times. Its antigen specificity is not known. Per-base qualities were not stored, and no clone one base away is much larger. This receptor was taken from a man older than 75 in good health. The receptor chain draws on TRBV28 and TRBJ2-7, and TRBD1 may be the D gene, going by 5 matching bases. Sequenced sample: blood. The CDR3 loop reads CASSLKGRTSYEQYF. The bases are TGTGCCAGCAGTTTAAAGGGGCGAACATCCTACGAGCAGTACTTC.